A selection of T cell receptor beta chains follows, all from one sample in a study of blood T cells in healthy people across ages. In TCRdb, the 5' RACE reads were re-called with MiXCR into one record per CDR3 protein. Among roughly 2 million distinct CDR3 sequences listed, less than 50% were seen once. The sequenced sample was blood. The receptor source for this set is a woman aged 40 to 50 in good health. CDR3s include the opening cysteine and the closing phenylalanine or tryptophan. The order of the fields is clone size, D gene, V gene, J gene, CDR3 DNA, CDR3 protein. A D gene is named only where the DNA matches it firmly. Clone size, where shown, is once, few, many, or a class for clones that have expanded.

abundance: few
d_gene: TRBD1
v_gene: TRBV3-1
j_gene: TRBJ2-4
CDR3nt: TGTGCCAGCAGCCAAGGGTTGGATTTTAGGGGGCAGTGGGCCAAAAACATTCAGTACTTC
CDR3aa: CASSQGLDFRGQWAKNIQYF

abundance: NA
d_gene: TRBD2
v_gene: TRBV28
j_gene: TRBJ2-5
CDR3nt: TGTGCCAGCCAACAATCCCTAGCGGGGGTTCAAGAGACCCAGTACTTC
CDR3aa: CASQQSLAGVQETQYF

abundance: many
d_gene: TRBD1
v_gene: TRBV7-2
j_gene: TRBJ2-4
CDR3nt: TGTGCCAGCAGCCGAGACAGGGTTGATACTCAGTACTTC
CDR3aa: CASSRDRVDTQYF

abundance: few
d_gene: NA
v_gene: TRBV2
j_gene: TRBJ2-1
CDR3nt: TGTGCCAGCAAATTTGGTGGGGGGGCCTTTGGCAATGAGCAGTTCTTC
CDR3aa: CASKFGGGAFGNEQFF

abundance: NA
d_gene: NA
v_gene: TRBV6-2/TRBV6-3
j_gene: TRBJ2-3
CDR3nt: TGTGCCAGCAGTTACTCGATAGGAACAGGGAGGGTAGCAGATACGCAGTATTTT
CDR3aa: CASSYSIGTGRVADTQYF

abundance: NA
d_gene: TRBD1
v_gene: TRBV5-1
j_gene: TRBJ2-5
CDR3nt: TGCGCCAGCTCCGGGACAGGGTTGATCGAGACCCAGTACTTC
CDR3aa: CASSGTGLIETQYF

abundance: NA
d_gene: TRBD2
v_gene: TRBV4-2
j_gene: TRBJ2-2
CDR3nt: TGTGCCAGCAGCTCCAGGACTAGCGGGGTCACCGGGGAGCTGTTTTTT
CDR3aa: CASSSRTSGVTGELFF

abundance: NA
d_gene: NA
v_gene: TRBV20-1
j_gene: TRBJ1-4
CDR3nt: TGCAGTGCTAGGTCTGGATGGGCGGCAACTAATGAAAAACTGTTTTTT
CDR3aa: CSARSGWAATNEKLFF

abundance: NA
d_gene: NA
v_gene: TRBV5-1
j_gene: TRBJ1-2
CDR3nt: TGCGCCAGCACCCGGGGCCAGGGTAACTATGGCTACACCTTC
CDR3aa: CASTRGQGNYGYTF

abundance: NA
d_gene: NA
v_gene: TRBV2
j_gene: TRBJ2-1
CDR3nt: TGTGCCAGCGGTAATGATTGGGGCCAGCAGTTCTTC
CDR3aa: CASGNDWGQQFF

abundance: NA
d_gene: TRBD2
v_gene: TRBV6-6
j_gene: TRBJ2-5
CDR3nt: TGTGCCAGCAGTTACTCCAGCGGGGGCCGGGAGACCCAGTACTTC
CDR3aa: CASSYSSGGRETQYF

abundance: many
d_gene: NA
v_gene: TRBV2
j_gene: TRBJ2-1
CDR3nt: TGTGCCAGCAGTTCCCAGAATGAGCAGTTCTTC
CDR3aa: CASSSQNEQFF

abundance: NA
d_gene: TRBD2
v_gene: TRBV20-1
j_gene: TRBJ2-7
CDR3nt: TGCAGTGCTAGAGATACGGCGGGGGGGTTTCGCGAGCAGTACTTC
CDR3aa: CSARDTAGGFREQYF

abundance: NA
d_gene: NA
v_gene: TRBV13
j_gene: TRBJ1-6
CDR3nt: TGTGCCAGCAGCATAGGACACCCGAGCTCCTATAATTCACCCCTCCACTTT
CDR3aa: CASSIGHPSSYNSPLHF

abundance: NA
d_gene: NA
v_gene: TRBV9
j_gene: TRBJ2-7
CDR3nt: TGTGCCAGCACCTCATCATTAGGGCAACCACCCTACGAGCAGTACTTC
CDR3aa: CASTSSLGQPPYEQYF

abundance: NA
d_gene: NA
v_gene: TRBV12-3/TRBV12-4
j_gene: TRBJ1-2
CDR3nt: TGTGCCAGCAGTCCACGAGGGACGGGACCCAACTATGGCTACACCTTC
CDR3aa: CASSPRGTGPNYGYTF

abundance: NA
d_gene: NA
v_gene: TRBV4-1
j_gene: TRBJ1-4
CDR3nt: TGCGCCAGCAGCCAAGGGTCAGAAAATGAAAAACTGTTTTTT
CDR3aa: CASSQGSENEKLFF

abundance: few
d_gene: NA
v_gene: TRBV7-2
j_gene: TRBJ1-2
CDR3nt: TGTGCCAGCAGCCCAAACCCACGGGGTCAAAACAGTGGCTACACCTTC
CDR3aa: CASSPNPRGQNSGYTF

abundance: NA
d_gene: NA
v_gene: TRBV20-1
j_gene: TRBJ2-7
CDR3nt: TGCAGTGCCCCTTCCAGCGGACCCTACGAGCAGTACTTC
CDR3aa: CSAPSSGPYEQYF

abundance: NA
d_gene: TRBD2
v_gene: TRBV20-1
j_gene: TRBJ2-7
CDR3nt: TGCAGTGCTACCGGACTAGCGGGGGGTTTCTACGAGCAGTACTTC
CDR3aa: CSATGLAGGFYEQYF

abundance: NA
d_gene: NA
v_gene: TRBV20-1
j_gene: TRBJ1-2
CDR3nt: TGCAGTGCTAGTTTTACGGCAACGGAGAACTATGGCTACACCTTC
CDR3aa: CSASFTATENYGYTF